This entry lists 24 T cell receptor beta chains sequenced from one sample in a study of cytomegalovirus exposure and HLA in healthy donors. The PCR used 60 Vbeta and 13 Jbeta primers. The method was immunoSEQ multiplex PCR; TCRdb's version includes in-frame clones alone and lacks a portion of them. The sample has 150,000 to 200,000 clones; 70% to 85% are singletons. Material for sequencing was PBMCs. The source is a woman in her thirties in good health and CMV-seropositive.

The V gene is TRBV30, the J gene TRBJ1-1, with TRBD1 as a possible D gene (5 bases). The V end was cut by 5 bases, the J end by 3 bases, with 19 bases between. CDR1 is GTSNPN and CDR2 is SVGIG in the germline V gene (reference sequence). This CDR3 region has 15 residues. The CDR3 loop is CAWSTKGVGHTEAFF. CDR3 sequence (DNA): TGTGCCTGGTCCACGAAGGGTGTGGGGCACACTGAAGCTTTCTTT. The variable domain in full, with the rest retrieved from reference TRBV30 and TRBJ1-1, is SQTIHQWPATLVQPVGSPLSLECTVEGTSNPNLYWYRQAAGRGLQLLFYSVGIGQISSEVPQNLSASRPQDRQFILSSKKLLLSDSGFYLCAWSTKGVGHTEAFFGQGTRLTVV.

Only a few counts were recorded for this clone. The chain combines TRBV5-1 with TRBJ1-1; D is perhaps TRBD1 (5 bases). CDR1 and CDR2 (germline): SGHRS, YFSETQ. V was pared by 1 base and J by 0 bases, with 16 bases between. There are 17 residues in the CDR3. CDR3 in amino acids: CASSLRAGYELNTEAFF. CDR3 bases: TGCGCCAGCAGCTTGAGGGCAGGGTACGAACTGAACACTGAAGCTTTCTTT.

J is TRBJ2-1 and V is TRBV4-2, with TRBD2 identical over 8 bases. The V segment lost 1 base and the J segment 5 bases; nucleotides outside the gene matches: 7. Germline loops: CDR1 LGHNA, CDR2 YNFKEQ. There are 16 residues in the CDR3. For the CDR3, the DNA is TGTGCCAGCAGCCAAGCTCGGGGGGGCGGCGACAATGAGCAGTTCTTC. Protein: CASSQARGGGDNEQFF.

This chain joins TRBV28 and TRBJ1-2; possible D gene TRBD1, 6 bases. Trimming pared 6 bases from V and 0 bases from J, leaving 20 bases between. The CDR3 consists of 17 residues. Germline CDR1 and CDR2: MDHEN and SYDVKM. The CDR3 DNA reads as TGTGCCAGCAGCCCCCCGGGACATCCCTTTTCTAACTATGGCTACACCTTC. Translation gives CASSPPGHPFSNYGYTF.

This clone was detected only once. The V gene is TRBV20-1, the J gene TRBJ2-5; D ambiguous. The CDR3 has 11 residues. CDR1 and CDR2 (germline): DFQATT, SNEGSKA (reference sequence). CDR3 in amino acids: CSQLATETQYF. DNA for the CDR3: TGCAGCCAACTTGCAACCGAGACCCAGTACTTC.

In DNA form, the CDR3 reads TGCGCCAGCAGTACTAGCGGGAGGCTTAGTGAGCAGTTCTTC. This sequence encodes CASSTSGRLSEQFF. V and J are TRBV4-3 and TRBJ2-1, with 12 positions matching TRBD2. Per the germline V gene, CDR1 is LGHNA and CDR2 is YSLEER. There are 14 residues in the CDR3. V lost 6 bases, J lost 9 bases, and 6 bases stayed unmatched.

The J gene is TRBJ1-6, the V gene TRBV11-2; the D is unclear. V was trimmed by 1 base and J by 0 bases, leaving 10 bases between them. CDR1 SGHAT and CDR2 FQNNGV come from the germline V gene. The CDR3 has 17 residues. The chain's CDR3 is CASSLVADSSYNSPLHF. Here the CDR3 DNA reads TGTGCCAGCAGCTTAGTAGCCGATAGCTCCTATAATTCACCCCTCCACTTT.

The chain employs TRBV30 and TRBJ2-7, with D uncertain. Deletions cut 0 bases from V and 4 bases from J, with 10 bases between. This CDR3 spans 13 amino acids. The V gene's germline CDR1 is GTSNPN and CDR2 SVGIG (reference sequence). The DNA of the CDR3 is TGTGCCTGGAGTGTTGTAACCGGTTACGAGCAGTACTTC. Protein product: CAWSVVTGYEQYF.

With regard to this clone: The identical CDR3 is also encoded by other nucleotide sequences in the sample. This chain joins TRBV19 and TRBJ2-7; 7 nucleotides align to TRBD2. Trimming took 5 bases from V and 1 from J; bases not matched to a gene: 2. The CDR3 is 13 residues long. Germline-derived CDR1 and CDR2 are LNHDA and SQIVND (reference sequence). The CDR3 nucleotides read TGTGCCAGTAGTTTGGGGGGGTCCTACGAGCAGTACTTC. Encoded protein: CASSLGGSYEQYF.

The rearrangement joins TRBV5-1 to TRBJ2-7; 9 nucleotides agree with TRBD2. Trimming took 4 bases from V and 6 from J; bases not matched to a gene: 11. This CDR3 has 15 amino acids. Germline V gives CDR1 SGHRS, CDR2 YFSETQ. The DNA for the CDR3 is TGCGCCAGCAGCCCTTCGGGCGGGAGGGCCCGCGAGCAGTACTTC. Translating it yields CASSPSGGRAREQYF. Based on the CDR3 plus reference TRBV5-1 and TRBJ2-7, the full variable domain is KAGVTQTPRYLIKTRGQQVTLSCSPISGHRSVSWYQQTPGQGLQFLFEYFSETQRNKGNFPGRFSGRQFSNSRSEMNVSTLELGDSALYLCASSPSGGRAREQYFGPGTRLTVT.

The V call is TRBV5-4, the J call TRBJ2-3, with 7 bases fitting TRBD1. Germline CDR1 reads SGHNT; CDR2 reads YYREEE (reference sequence). Trimming removed 4 bases from V and 8 bases from J; junction bases left unmatched: 7. This CDR3 is built from 13 residues. The CDR3 bases are TGTGCCAGCAGCACTACAGGGGCTGGTACGCAGTATTTT. Its translation is CASSTTGAGTQYF.

This chain uses TRBV6-4 with TRBJ2-3, with TRBD1 identical over 8 bases. Germline V gives CDR1 MRHNA, CDR2 SNTAGT. With V trimmed by 6 bases and J by 0 bases, 5 bases remained unmatched. The CDR3 runs to 15 residues. The DNA for the CDR3 is TGTGCCAGCAGCGAAACAGGGGGGAGCACAGATACGCAGTATTTT. Translated, it gives CASSETGGSTDTQYF.

This sequence joins TRBV11-2 and TRBJ1-6, with 7 bases matching TRBD1. Germline trimming cut 4 bases from V and 7 bases from J; bases unmatched to any gene: 7. The CDR3 has 15 residues. Germline CDR1 and CDR2: SGHAT and FQNNGV. The CDR3 loop reads CASSSNRGRNSPLHF. The CDR3 DNA follows: TGTGCCAGCAGCTCGAACAGGGGTAGGAATTCACCCCTCCACTTT.

The rearrangement links TRBV27 to TRBJ2-1, with 7 bases identical to TRBD2. After removal of 6 bases from V and 9 bases from J, the junction contained 20 bases not matched to a gene. The CDR3 has 17 amino acids. Germline CDR1 and CDR2: MNHEY and SMNVEV (reference sequence). The CDR3, as DNA: TGTGCCAGCAGGGGGCCCCCGGGAGCGGGGTGGGTCGGTGAGCAGTTCTTC. It translates to CASRGPPGAGWVGEQFF.

The chain uses TRBV19 and TRBJ2-2; 8 positions match TRBD1. This CDR3 comprises 15 residues. Germline CDR1 and CDR2: LNHDA and SQIVND (reference sequence). Unmatched junction bases numbered 9, after V lost 8 bases and J lost 4 bases. The CDR3 DNA sequence: TGTGCCAGTGCGGGGACAGGAGGGTTCACCGGGGAGCTGTTTTTT. It yields the protein CASAGTGGFTGELFF.

In DNA form, the CDR3 reads TGCGCCAGCAGCCAAGAGGGTTCACGGGGGGAAAAACTGTTTTTT. It codes for CASSQEGSRGEKLFF. The chain links TRBV4-3 to TRBJ1-4; perhaps TRBD1 as D (5 bases). Germline CDR1 is LGHNA and CDR2 is YSLEER. The V end was cut by 0 bases, the J end by 8 bases, with 13 bases between. The CDR3 length is 15 residues.

The gene calls are TRBV7-8 and TRBJ1-5, with 9 bases aligning to TRBD1. The CDR3 spans 14 residues. With V trimmed by 1 base and J by 5 bases, 0 bases remained unmatched. Germline V gene data show CDR1 as SGHVS and CDR2 as FQNEAQ. The CDR3 region is CASSLGDRDQPQHF. The CDR3 nucleotides are TGTGCCAGCAGCTTAGGGGACAGGGATCAGCCCCAGCATTTT.

The rearrangement links TRBV7-8 to TRBJ2-3; TRBD1 is a possible D gene (5 bases). Trimming shortened V by 5 bases and J by 2 bases, and 17 bases separated the two germline ends. The CDR3 runs 16 residues. The V gene's germline CDR1 is SGHVS and CDR2 FQNEAQ. The CDR3 protein is CASSANSLGDTDTQYF. The CDR3 coding sequence is TGTGCCAGCAGCGCCAACTCTCTAGGGGACACAGATACGCAGTATTTT.

This chain links TRBV15 with TRBJ1-1, with D possibly matching TRBD1 (5 bases). Germline CDR1 LNHNV, CDR2 YYDKDF (reference sequence). This CDR3 is 14 amino acids long. V was trimmed by 3 bases and J by 1 base, leaving 9 bases between them. CDR3 nucleotides: TGTGCCACCAGCAGCGACACAGGGAACACTGAAGCTTTCTTT. Its protein is CATSSDTGNTEAFF.

This chain links TRBV5-1 with TRBJ2-5; 14 bases line up with TRBD2. The V gene end was trimmed by 3 bases and the J gene end by 5 bases; junction bases not matched to a gene: 9. Germline CDR1 reads SGHRS; CDR2 reads YFSETQ. The CDR3 is 17 amino acids. CDR3 protein: CASSYPTSGGAGETQYF. DNA for the CDR3: TGCGCCAGCAGCTACCCGACTAGCGGGGGGGCCGGGGAGACCCAGTACTTC.

The chain recombines TRBV7-8 with TRBJ1-4; unclear D gene. The CDR3 covers 16 residues. Germline loops: CDR1 SGHVS, CDR2 FQNEAQ. Trimming removed 5 bases from V and 8 bases from J, with 21 bases in between. The CDR3 DNA sequence: TGTGCCAGCAGCGCTGGGAGTGAATTCCGAATCGAAAAACTGTTTTTT. Its protein product is CASSAGSEFRIEKLFF.

To note about this clone: Because the CDR3's place on the DNA is in doubt, the DNA is left out and the CDR3 is given as listed by TCRdb. The chain has TRBV9 and TRBJ1-3; the D call in the table, TRBD1, was not verified against the DNA. The CDR3 totals 14 residues, both ends included. Germline V gives CDR1 SGDLS, CDR2 YYNGEE. The CDR3 spells CASSVGMGTASRHF.

The chain links TRBV25-1 to TRBJ1-2; D is perhaps TRBD1 (6 bases). The CDR3 is 15 residues long. Trimming left V 10 bases short and J 8 bases short, with 26 bases between. The germline gives CDR1 MGHDK, CDR2 SYGVNS. CDR3 in amino acids: CATFAPGPQGRGYTF. The DNA for the CDR3 is TGTGCCACATTCGCCCCGGGACCACAGGGCCGCGGCTACACCTTC.

J is TRBJ2-2 and V is TRBV11-2, with 8 bases matching TRBD2. There are 16 residues in the CDR3. Germline trimming cut 6 bases from V and 5 bases from J; bases unmatched to any gene: 11. Germline CDR1 SGHAT, CDR2 FQNNGV. CDR3 sequence (DNA): TGTGCCAGCAGTAAAGCGGGGGAAGAGCAGACCGGGGAGCTGTTTTTT. This gives the protein CASSKAGEEQTGELFF.